This TCR beta chain was recorded in a study of T-cell reconstitution after alpha-beta-depleted transplantation in children. V lost 3 bases and J lost 3, with 11 bases in between. Germline V gene lookup returns CDR1 KGHSH and CDR2 LQKENI. The CDR3 loop spans 14 amino acids. Using unique molecular identifiers, the investigators prepared the TCRbeta library. TCRdb analysed the PCR reads with MiXCR anew, one entry per CDR3 protein. The sample records hundreds of thousands of distinct CDR3 sequences, 12% being singletons. This clonotype was found many times. The chain couples TRBV18 to TRBJ2-5; possibly TRBD2 for D (5 bases). The TCR originated in a human donor who donated a stem cell graft to a child with acute lymphoblastic leukemia. This sample comprised PBMCs from the stem cell graft donor, obtained from the stem cell graft. CDR3 protein: CASSPAGVKETQYF. The CDR3 bases are TGTGCCAGCTCACCGGCGGGCGTGAAAGAGACCCAGTACTTC.